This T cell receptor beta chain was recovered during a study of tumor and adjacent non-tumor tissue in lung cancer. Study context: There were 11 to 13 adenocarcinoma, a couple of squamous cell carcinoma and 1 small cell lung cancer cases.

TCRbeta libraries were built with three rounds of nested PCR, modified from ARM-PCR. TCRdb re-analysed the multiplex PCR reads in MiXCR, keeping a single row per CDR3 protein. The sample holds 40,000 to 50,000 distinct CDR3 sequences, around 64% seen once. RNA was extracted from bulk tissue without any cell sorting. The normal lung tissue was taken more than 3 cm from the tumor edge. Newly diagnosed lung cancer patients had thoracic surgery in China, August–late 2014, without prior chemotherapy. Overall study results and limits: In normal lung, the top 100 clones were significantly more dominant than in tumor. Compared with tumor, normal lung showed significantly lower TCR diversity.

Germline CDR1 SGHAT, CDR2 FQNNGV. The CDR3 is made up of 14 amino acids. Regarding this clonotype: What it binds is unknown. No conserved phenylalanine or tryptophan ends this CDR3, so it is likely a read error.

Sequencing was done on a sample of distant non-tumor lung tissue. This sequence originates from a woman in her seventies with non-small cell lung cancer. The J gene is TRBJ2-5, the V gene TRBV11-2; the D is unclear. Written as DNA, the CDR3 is TGTGCCAGCAGCTTAGGCCAGCCCGCGGAGAACCAGTACTAC. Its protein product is CASSLGQPAENQYY.